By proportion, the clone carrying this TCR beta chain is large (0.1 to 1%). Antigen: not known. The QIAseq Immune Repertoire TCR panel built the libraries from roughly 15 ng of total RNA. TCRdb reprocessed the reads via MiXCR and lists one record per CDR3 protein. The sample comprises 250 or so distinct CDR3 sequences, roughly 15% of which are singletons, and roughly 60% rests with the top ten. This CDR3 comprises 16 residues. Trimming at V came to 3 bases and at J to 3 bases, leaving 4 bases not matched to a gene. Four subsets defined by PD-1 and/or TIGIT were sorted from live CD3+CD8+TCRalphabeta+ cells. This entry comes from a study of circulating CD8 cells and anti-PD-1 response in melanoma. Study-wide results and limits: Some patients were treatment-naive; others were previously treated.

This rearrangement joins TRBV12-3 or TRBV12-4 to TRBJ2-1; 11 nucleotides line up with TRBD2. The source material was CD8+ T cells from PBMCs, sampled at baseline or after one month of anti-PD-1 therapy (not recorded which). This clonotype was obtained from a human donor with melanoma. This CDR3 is CASSFGLAGGYNEQFF. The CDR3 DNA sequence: TGTGCCAGCAGTTTTGGACTAGCGGGCGGCTACAATGAGCAGTTCTTC.